This T cell receptor (beta chain) is from a study of blood T cell repertoires in COVID-19 (TCRdb year 2020). With regard to the full study: The collaborator samples originated in the United States, Italy and Spain and spanned the acute and convalescent phases of COVID-19. Subjects who had been exposed to COVID-19, were actively infected with it, or had recovered from it provided the deeply sampled blood TCRbeta repertoires that made up the dataset. Where HLA class I and class II types were available, the types were taken from metadata supplied by the sample provider, not from assay-based typing. Sample metadata almost always included a de-identified subject ID, COVID-19 status, age in years and sex. Samples were obtained from the ongoing ImmuneRACE study (first 160 participants) and from roughly 1,300 subjects provided by 6 global collaborators. The material from the prospective study consisted of cDNA or gDNA derived from T cells, B-cell-depleted T cells, or PBMCs. The repertoires were released in a freely available public database meant as a resource for research on the immune response to SARS-CoV-2. General findings and caveats noted by the study authors: The quantity of clinical and demographic metadata differed by source and by participant and was supplied without curation.

The CDR3 holds 14 amino acids from the cysteine to the phenylalanine. Only the CDR3 part of the read is kept: 42 bases, read in frame from the first base. V trim: 6 bases; J trim: 2 bases; unmatched bases: 6. CDR1 and CDR2, per the germline V gene, are ENHRY and SYGVKD. Details on this clone: Its antigen is still unknown. No clone much larger than this one lies a single base away; base qualities are absent.

TCRbeta CDR3 regions were amplified from genomic DNA using the immunoSEQ Assay, a bias-controlled multiplex PCR. The source study handled its data this way. The number of nucleated cells in each sample was estimated by amplification of reference gene primers within the assay. To quantify the absolute abundance of each unique TCRbeta CDR3 rearrangement, sequence reads were collapsed and filtered. For each sample, productive Simpson clonality was calculated as the square root of Simpson's diversity index across productive rearrangements. This immuneACCESS table, as held by TCRdb, lists in-frame sequences with V and J called but not all clones. Of the missing ones, under half trace to an unresolved V gene in checked studies; the others have no known cause. The V and J calls and clone size come from that table; D and trimming were worked out from the DNA. This sample lists 200,000 to 250,000 clones; approximately 84% were detected once. The leading ten clones occupy 7.6% of the sample.

Collaborating institutions collected whole blood in K2EDTA tubes following their own protocols. Collaborator samples were shipped for TCRbeta analysis as frozen whole blood, isolated PBMCs, or DNA extracted from either sample type. The clonotype was recovered from a woman between 45 and 65 years old with active or convalescent COVID-19. Material: peripheral blood. The chain is assembled from TRBV10-3 and TRBJ2-7; 8 bases in the junction line up with TRBD1. The DNA sequence follows: TGTGCCATCAGCCATGTGGACAGGGCCTACGAGCAGTACTTC. It codes for CAISHVDRAYEQYF.